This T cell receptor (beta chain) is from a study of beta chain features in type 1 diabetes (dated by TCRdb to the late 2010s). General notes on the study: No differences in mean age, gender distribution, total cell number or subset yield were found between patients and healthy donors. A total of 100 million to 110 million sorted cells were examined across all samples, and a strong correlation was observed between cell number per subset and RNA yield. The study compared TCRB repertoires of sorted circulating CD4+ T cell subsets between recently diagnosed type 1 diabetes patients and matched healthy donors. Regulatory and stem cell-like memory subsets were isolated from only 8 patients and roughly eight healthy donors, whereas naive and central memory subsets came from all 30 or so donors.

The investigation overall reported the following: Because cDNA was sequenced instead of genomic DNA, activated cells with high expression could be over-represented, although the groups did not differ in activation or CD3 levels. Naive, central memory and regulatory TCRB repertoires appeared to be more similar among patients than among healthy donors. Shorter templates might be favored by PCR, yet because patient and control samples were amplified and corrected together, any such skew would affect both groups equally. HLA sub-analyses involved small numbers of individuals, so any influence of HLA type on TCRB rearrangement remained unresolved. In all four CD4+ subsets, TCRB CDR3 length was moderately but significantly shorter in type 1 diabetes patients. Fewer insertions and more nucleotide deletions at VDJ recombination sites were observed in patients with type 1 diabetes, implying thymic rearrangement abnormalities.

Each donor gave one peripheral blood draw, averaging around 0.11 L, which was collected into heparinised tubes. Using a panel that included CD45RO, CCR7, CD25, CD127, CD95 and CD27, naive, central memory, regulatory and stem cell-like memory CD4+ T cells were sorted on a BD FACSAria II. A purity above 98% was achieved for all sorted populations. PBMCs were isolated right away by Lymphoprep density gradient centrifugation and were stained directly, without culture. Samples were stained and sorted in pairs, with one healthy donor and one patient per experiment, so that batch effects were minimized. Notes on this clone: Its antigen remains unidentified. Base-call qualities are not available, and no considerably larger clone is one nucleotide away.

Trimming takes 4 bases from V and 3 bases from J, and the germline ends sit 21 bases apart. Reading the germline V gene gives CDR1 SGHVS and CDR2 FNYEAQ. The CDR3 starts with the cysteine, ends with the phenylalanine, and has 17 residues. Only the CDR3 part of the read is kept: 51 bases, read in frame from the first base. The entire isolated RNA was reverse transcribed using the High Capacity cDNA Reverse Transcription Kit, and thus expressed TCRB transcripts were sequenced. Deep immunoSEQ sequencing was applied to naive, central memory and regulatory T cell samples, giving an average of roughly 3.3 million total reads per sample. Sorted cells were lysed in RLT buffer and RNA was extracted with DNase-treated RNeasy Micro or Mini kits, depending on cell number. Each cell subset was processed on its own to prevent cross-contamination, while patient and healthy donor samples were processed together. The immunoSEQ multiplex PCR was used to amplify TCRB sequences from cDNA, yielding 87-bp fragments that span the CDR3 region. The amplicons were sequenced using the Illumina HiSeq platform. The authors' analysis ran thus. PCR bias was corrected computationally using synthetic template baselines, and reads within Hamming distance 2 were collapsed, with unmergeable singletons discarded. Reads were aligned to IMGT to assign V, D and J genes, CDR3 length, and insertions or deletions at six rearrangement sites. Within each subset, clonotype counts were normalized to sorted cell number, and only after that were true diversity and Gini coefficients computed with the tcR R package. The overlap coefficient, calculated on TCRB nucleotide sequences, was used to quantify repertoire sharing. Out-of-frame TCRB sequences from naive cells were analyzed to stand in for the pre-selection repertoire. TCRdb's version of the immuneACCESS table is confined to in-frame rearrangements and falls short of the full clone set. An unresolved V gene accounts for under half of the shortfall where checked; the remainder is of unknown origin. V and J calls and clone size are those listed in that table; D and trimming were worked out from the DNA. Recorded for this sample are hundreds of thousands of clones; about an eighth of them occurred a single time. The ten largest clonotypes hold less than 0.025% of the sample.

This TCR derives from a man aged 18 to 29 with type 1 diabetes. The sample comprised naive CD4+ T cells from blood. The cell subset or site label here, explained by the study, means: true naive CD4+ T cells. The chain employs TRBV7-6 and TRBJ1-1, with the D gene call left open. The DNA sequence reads TGTGCCAGCAGCTCCCATGAAGGGTCGGGATCGGACACTGAAGCTTTCTTT. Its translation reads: CASSSHEGSGSDTEAFF.